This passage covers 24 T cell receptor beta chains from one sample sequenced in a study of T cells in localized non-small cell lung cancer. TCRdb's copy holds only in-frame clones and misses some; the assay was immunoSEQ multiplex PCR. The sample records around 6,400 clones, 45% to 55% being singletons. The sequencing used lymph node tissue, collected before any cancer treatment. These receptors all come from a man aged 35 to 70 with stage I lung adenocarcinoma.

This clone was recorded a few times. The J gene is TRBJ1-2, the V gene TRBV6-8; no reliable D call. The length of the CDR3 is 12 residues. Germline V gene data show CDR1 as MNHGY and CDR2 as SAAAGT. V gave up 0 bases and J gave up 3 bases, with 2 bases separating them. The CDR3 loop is CASSYSDYGYTF. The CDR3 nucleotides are TGTGCCAGCAGTTACTCGGACTATGGCTACACCTTC.

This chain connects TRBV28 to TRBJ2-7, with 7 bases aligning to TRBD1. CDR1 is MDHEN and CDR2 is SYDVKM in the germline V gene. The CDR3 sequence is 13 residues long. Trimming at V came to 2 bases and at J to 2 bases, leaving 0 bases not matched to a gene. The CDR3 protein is CASSLGTAYEQYF. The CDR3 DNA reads TGTGCCAGCAGTTTAGGGACAGCCTACGAGCAGTACTTC.

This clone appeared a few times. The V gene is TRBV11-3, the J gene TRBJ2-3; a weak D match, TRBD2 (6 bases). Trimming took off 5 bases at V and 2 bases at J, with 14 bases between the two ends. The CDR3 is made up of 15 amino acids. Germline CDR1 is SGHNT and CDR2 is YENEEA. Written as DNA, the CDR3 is TGTGCCAGCAGCCGAACCGGGACTCCCACAGATACGCAGTATTTT. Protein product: CASSRTGTPTDTQYF.

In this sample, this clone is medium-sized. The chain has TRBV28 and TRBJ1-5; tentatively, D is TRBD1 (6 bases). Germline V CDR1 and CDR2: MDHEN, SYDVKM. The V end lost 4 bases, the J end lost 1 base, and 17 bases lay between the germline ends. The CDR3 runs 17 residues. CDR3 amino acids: CASSSTNRVRSNQPQHF. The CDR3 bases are TGTGCCAGCAGTTCTACGAACAGGGTTAGGAGCAATCAGCCCCAGCATTTT.

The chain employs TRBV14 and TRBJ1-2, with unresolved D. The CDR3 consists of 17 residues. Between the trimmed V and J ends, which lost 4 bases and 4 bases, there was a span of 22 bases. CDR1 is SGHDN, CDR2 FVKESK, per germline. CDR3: CASSRRTDLRAGYGYTF. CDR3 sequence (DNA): TGTGCCAGCAGCCGTCGAACGGACTTGAGGGCTGGCTATGGCTACACCTTC.

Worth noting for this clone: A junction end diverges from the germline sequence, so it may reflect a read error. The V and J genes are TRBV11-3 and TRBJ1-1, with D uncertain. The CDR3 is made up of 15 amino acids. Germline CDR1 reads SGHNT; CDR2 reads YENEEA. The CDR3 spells CASSVDGILNTEAFF. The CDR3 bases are TGTGCCAGCAGCGTAGACGGCATTTTGAACACTGAAGCTTTCTTT.

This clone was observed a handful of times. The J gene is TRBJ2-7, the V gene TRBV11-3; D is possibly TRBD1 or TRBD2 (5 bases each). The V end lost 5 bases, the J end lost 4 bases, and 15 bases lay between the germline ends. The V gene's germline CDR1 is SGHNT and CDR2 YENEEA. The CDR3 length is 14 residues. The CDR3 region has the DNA TGTGCCAGCAGCCCGGGGCAGGCGATATACGAGCAGTACTTC. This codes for CASSPGQAIYEQYF.

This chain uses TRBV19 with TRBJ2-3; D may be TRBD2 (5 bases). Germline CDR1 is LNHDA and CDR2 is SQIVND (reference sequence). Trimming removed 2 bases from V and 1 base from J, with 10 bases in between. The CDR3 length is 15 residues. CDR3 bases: TGTGCCAGTAGTATAAGAGGACTCGGCACAGATACGCAGTATTTT. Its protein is CASSIRGLGTDTQYF.

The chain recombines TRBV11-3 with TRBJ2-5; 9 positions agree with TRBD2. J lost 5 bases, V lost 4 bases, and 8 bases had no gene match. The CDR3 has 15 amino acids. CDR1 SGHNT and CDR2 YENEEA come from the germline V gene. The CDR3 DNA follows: TGTGCCAGCAGCTCCGCTAGCGGGGCGGGGGAGACCCAGTACTTC. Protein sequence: CASSSASGAGETQYF.

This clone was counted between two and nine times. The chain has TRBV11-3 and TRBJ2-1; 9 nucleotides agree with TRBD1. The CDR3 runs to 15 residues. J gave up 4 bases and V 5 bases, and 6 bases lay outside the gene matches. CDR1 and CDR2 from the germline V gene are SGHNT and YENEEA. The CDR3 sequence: CASSQTGTGYNEQFF. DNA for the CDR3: TGTGCCAGCAGCCAAACCGGGACAGGGTACAATGAGCAGTTCTTC.

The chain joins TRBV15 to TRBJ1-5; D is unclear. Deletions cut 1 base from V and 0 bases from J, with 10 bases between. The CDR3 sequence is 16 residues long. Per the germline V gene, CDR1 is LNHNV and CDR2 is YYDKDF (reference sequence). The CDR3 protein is CATSRVGYNSNQPQHF. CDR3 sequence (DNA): TGTGCCACCAGCAGAGTGGGGTACAATAGCAATCAGCCCCAGCATTTT.

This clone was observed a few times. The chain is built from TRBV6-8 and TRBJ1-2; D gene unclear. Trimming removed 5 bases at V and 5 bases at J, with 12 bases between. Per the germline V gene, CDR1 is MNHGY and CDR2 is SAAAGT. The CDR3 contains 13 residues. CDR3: CASSLRTRYGYTF. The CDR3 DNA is TGTGCCAGCAGTCTCAGGACGAGGTATGGCTACACCTTC.

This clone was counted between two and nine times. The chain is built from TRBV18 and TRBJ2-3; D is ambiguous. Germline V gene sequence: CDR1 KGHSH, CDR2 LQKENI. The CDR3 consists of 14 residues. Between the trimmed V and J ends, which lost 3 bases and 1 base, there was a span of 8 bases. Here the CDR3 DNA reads TGTGCCAGCTCACCGGCGACCCGCACAGATACGCAGTATTTT. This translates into CASSPATRTDTQYF.

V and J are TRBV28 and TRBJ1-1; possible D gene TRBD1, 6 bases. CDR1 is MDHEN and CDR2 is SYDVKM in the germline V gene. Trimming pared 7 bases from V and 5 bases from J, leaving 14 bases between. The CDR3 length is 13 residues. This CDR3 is CASMGGQKTEAFF. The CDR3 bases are TGTGCCAGCATGGGGGGCCAGAAGACTGAAGCTTTCTTT.

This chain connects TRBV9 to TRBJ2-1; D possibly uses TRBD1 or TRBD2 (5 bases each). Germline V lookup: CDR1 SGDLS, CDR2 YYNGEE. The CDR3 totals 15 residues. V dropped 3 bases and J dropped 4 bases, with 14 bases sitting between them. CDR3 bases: TGTGCCAGCAGCGGCCGGGACGCCCCTTACAATGAGCAGTTCTTC. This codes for CASSGRDAPYNEQFF.

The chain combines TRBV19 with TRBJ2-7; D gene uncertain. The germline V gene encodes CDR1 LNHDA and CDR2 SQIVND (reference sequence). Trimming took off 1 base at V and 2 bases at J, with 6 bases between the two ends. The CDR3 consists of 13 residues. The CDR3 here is CASSIGRTYEQYF. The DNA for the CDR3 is TGTGCCAGTAGTATAGGTCGGACCTACGAGCAGTACTTC.

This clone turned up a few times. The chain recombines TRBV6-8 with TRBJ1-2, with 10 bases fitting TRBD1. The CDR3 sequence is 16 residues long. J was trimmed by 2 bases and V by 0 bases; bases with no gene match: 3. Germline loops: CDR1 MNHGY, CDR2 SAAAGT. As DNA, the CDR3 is TGTGCCAGCAGTTACTCAGGGACAGGGGCAAACTATGGCTACACCTTC. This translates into CASSYSGTGANYGYTF.

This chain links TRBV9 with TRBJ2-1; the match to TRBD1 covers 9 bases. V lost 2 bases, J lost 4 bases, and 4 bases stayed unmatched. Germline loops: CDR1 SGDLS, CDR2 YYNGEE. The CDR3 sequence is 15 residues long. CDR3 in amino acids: CASSVRTGDYNEQFF. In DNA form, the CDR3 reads TGTGCCAGCAGCGTTAGGACAGGGGATTACAATGAGCAGTTCTTC.

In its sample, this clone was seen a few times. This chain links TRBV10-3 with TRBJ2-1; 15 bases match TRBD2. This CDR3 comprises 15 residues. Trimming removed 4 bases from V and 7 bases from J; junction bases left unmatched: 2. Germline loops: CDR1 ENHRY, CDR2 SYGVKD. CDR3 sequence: CAISGTSGGANEQFF. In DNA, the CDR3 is TGTGCCATCAGTGGGACTAGCGGGGGGGCAAATGAGCAGTTCTTC.

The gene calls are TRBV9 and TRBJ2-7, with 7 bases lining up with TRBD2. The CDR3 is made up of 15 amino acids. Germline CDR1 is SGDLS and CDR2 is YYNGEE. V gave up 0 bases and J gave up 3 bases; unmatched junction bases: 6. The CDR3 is CASSVEAGEGYEQYF. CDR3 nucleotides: TGTGCCAGCAGCGTAGAGGCGGGAGAAGGCTACGAGCAGTACTTC.

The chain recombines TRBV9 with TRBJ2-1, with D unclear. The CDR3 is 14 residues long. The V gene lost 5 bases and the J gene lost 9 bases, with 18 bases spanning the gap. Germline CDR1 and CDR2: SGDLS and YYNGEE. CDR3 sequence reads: CASSEEEGWIEQFF. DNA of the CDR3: TGTGCCAGCAGTGAAGAGGAAGGATGGATTGAGCAGTTCTTC. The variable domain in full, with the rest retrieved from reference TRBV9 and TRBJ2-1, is DSGVTQTPKHLITATGQRVTLRCSPRSGDLSVYWYQQSLDQGLQFLIQYYNGEERAKGNILERFSAQQFPDLHSELNLSSLELGDSALYFCASSEEEGWIEQFFGPGTRLTVL.

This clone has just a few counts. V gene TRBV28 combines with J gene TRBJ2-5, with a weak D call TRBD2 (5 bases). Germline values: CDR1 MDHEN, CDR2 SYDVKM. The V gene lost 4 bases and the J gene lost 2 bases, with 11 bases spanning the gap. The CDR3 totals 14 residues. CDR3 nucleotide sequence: TGTGCCAGCAGTTACCCGAGGGTACAAGAGACCCAGTACTTC. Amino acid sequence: CASSYPRVQETQYF.

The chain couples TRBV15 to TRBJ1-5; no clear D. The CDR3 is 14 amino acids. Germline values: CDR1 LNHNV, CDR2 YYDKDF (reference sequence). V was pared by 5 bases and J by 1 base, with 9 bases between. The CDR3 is CATSPGQSNQPQHF. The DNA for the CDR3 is TGTGCCACCAGCCCAGGCCAAAGCAATCAGCCCCAGCATTTT. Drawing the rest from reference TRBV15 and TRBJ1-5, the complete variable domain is DAMVIQNPRYQVTQFGKPVTLSCSQTLNHNVMYWYQQKSSQAPKLLFHYYDKDFNNEADTPDNFQSRRPNTSFCFLDIRSPGLGDTAMYLCATSPGQSNQPQHFGDGTRLSIL.

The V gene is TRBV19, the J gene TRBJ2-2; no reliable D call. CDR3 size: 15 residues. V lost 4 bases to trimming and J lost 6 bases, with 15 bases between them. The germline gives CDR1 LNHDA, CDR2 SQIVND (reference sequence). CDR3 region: CASSRDGPRAGELFF. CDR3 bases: TGTGCCAGTAGTAGGGATGGCCCAAGGGCCGGGGAGCTGTTTTTT.